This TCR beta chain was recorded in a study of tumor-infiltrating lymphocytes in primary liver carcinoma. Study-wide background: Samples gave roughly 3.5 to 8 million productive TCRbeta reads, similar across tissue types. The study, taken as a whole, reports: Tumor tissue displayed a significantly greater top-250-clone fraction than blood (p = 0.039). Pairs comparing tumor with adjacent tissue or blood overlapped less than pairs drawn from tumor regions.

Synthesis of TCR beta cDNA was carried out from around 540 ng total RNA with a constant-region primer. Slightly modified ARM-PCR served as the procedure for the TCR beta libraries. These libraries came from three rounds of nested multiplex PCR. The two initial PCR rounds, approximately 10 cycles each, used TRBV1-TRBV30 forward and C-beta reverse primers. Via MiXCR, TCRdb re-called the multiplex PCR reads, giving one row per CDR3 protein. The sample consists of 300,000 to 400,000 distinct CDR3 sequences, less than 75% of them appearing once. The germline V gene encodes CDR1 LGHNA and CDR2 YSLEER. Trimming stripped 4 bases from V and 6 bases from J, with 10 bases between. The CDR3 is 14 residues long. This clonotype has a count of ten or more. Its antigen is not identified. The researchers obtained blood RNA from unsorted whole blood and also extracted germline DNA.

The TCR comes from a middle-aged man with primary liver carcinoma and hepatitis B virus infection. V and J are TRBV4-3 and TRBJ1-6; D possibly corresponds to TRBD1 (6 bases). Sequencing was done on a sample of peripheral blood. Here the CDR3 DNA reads TGCGCCAGCAGCCTGGACAGTTTTAATTCACCCCTCCACTTT. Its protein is CASSLDSFNSPLHF.